Listed below are T cell receptor beta chains from one sample, sequenced in a study of response to subunit inactivated influenza vaccine. TCRdb called the RT-PCR reads again in MiXCR, with one record for every CDR3 protein. The repertoire has 700,000 to 900,000 distinct CDR3 sequences, around 21% of them found once; the top ten carry roughly 10%. The source material was PBMCs from blood, sampled 4 to 6 days after vaccination. These receptor sequences come from a man aged 45-65 years who received an inactivated influenza vaccine. Both conserved end residues are part of each CDR3. D genes are given only for firm matches. Size is stated for part of the rows, as once, few or many counts, or as a class when the clone is expanded.

D gene	clone size	V gene	J gene	CDR3 DNA	CDR3 protein
NA	NA	TRBV10-3	TRBJ2-1	TGTGCCATCAGTGAAGGGTTTAGGGATGAGCAGTTCTTC	CAISEGFRDEQFF
TRBD1	NA	TRBV7-9	TRBJ2-3	TGTGCCAGCAGCTACGCAGGGACAGCGCATACGCAGTATTTT	CASSYAGTAHTQYF
TRBD1	NA	TRBV7-3	TRBJ2-2	TGTGCCAGCAGCTTAGGGGACAGGGAAAACGGGGAGCTGTTTTTT	CASSLGDRENGELFF
NA	few	TRBV13	TRBJ2-1	TGTGCCAGCAGCCAAAATGAGCAGTTCTTC	CASSQNEQFF
TRBD1	NA	TRBV12-3/TRBV12-4	TRBJ1-5	TGTGCCAGCAGCCAAACAGGGGGACGCCAGCCCCAGCATTTT	CASSQTGGRQPQHF
NA	many	TRBV5-6	TRBJ1-1	TGTGCCAGCAGCCAAGGGACAACGAACACTGAAGCTTTCTTT	CASSQGTTNTEAFF
NA	few	TRBV5-6	TRBJ2-7	TGTGCCAGCAGTCCTAGCCCAGGGAATGACGAGCAGTACTTC	CASSPSPGNDEQYF
TRBD1	few	TRBV6-2/TRBV6-3	TRBJ2-1	TGTGCCACCGTAGGACAGGGCTTCCCCAATGAGCAGTTCTTC	CATVGQGFPNEQFF
TRBD2	many	TRBV7-2	TRBJ2-5	TGTGCCAGCAGCCGGACTAGCGCTCAAGAGACCCAGTACTTC	CASSRTSAQETQYF
NA	NA	TRBV18	TRBJ2-7	TGTGCCAGCTCACCTCAGGAGGCGTCAGGCGAGCAGTACTTC	CASSPQEASGEQYF
NA	NA	TRBV20-1	TRBJ2-1	TGCAGTGCTAGAGAGCCGGCCATGGGGAATGAGCAGTTCTTC	CSAREPAMGNEQFF
NA	few	TRBV5-1	TRBJ2-4	TGCGCCAGCAGCGGGGGACAACGGCTAGCCAAAAACATTCAGTACTTC	CASSGGQRLAKNIQYF
NA	few	TRBV20-1	TRBJ1-6	TGCAGTGCTAGTCCAACGGCGAATTCACCCCTCCACTTT	CSASPTANSPLHF
NA	NA	TRBV6-1	TRBJ2-5	TGTGCCAGCGGCCCAATCACTAGGGGTGAGGGTGAGACCCAGTACTTC	CASGPITRGEGETQYF
TRBD1	NA	TRBV7-2	TRBJ2-2	TGTGCCAGCAGCTTGACAGGGACCCCTTCCGGGGAGCTGTTTTTT	CASSLTGTPSGELFF
TRBD1	few	TRBV20-1	TRBJ2-1	TGCAGTGCTAGAGCATGGGACAGCCTGGCCCGTGAGCAGTTCTTC	CSARAWDSLAREQFF
NA	NA	TRBV19	TRBJ2-2	TGTGCCAGTAGGGGGCTTAGCACCGGGGAGCTGTTTTTT	CASRGLSTGELFF
NA	NA	TRBV11-2	TRBJ2-7	TGTGCCAGCAGCTTAAATCACGGGACCACAGGTTTCTCCTACGAGCAGTACTTC	CASSLNHGTTGFSYEQYF
NA	few	TRBV7-2	TRBJ2-7	TGTGCCAGCAAACCTAATGGGCAGGGGTACGAGCAGTACTTC	CASKPNGQGYEQYF
NA	NA	TRBV6-1	TRBJ1-5	TGTGCCAGCAGTGAAGTCCCGACAGATAGCAATCAGCCCCAGCATTTT	CASSEVPTDSNQPQHF
TRBD2	few	TRBV4-1	TRBJ2-1	TGCGCCAGCAGCCTTCCCCGTGGGAGCGGGGGCCTTTTGTACAATGAGCAGTTCTTC	CASSLPRGSGGLLYNEQFF
TRBD2	NA	TRBV20-1	TRBJ2-1	TGCAGTACCGAAAGACTAGCGGGGGGAGGTGAGCAGTTCTTC	CSTERLAGGGEQFF
NA	NA	TRBV7-2	TRBJ2-7	TGTGCCAGCAGAGCTCCTACCTCCTACGAGCAGTACTTC	CASRAPTSYEQYF
TRBD2	few	TRBV30	TRBJ2-2	TGTGCCTGGAGTGTGGAGGGGACTATCGGCGGGGAGCTGTTTTTT	CAWSVEGTIGGELFF
NA	few	TRBV7-2	TRBJ2-1	TGTGCCAGCACCCTAGGGGGGGCCCCTGTCCATGAGCAGTTCTTC	CASTLGGAPVHEQFF
NA	NA	TRBV6-2/TRBV6-3	TRBJ2-7	TGTGCCAGCGGCGGCGGGGCGATCTACGAGCAGTACTTC	CASGGGAIYEQYF
TRBD2	few	TRBV7-2	TRBJ2-5	TGTGCCAGCAGGACGGCGGGAGTGGAGACCCAGTACTTC	CASRTAGVETQYF
TRBD1	few	TRBV6-4	TRBJ2-7	TGTGCCAGCAGTGACCACCGAACAGGGGTTCAATCCCGGGCCTACGAGCAGTACTTC	CASSDHRTGVQSRAYEQYF
TRBD2	NA	TRBV4-2	TRBJ2-1	TGTGCCAGCAGCCAAGGACTAGGACTAGCGGGGGATTACAATGAGCAGTTCTTC	CASSQGLGLAGDYNEQFF